Below are 6 T cell receptor beta chains sequenced from a single sample in a study of vaccination and CD4 T cells after COVID-19. For these TCRs, the target antigens are not known. Sequence data for DNA of cultured CD4+ T cells were generated by the Oncomine TCR Beta short-read assay. Using its own MiXCR run on the PCR reads, TCRdb lists one record per CDR3 protein. The table includes about 24,000 distinct CDR3 sequences, under 55% detected once. Time point described: late sampling 161 to 241 days after vaccination in three convalescent patients. As to treatment: approximately nine-day PBMC culture with coronavirus spike peptide pools or control peptides (ViraFEST assay). This sample comprised CD4+ T cells from blood, cultured in vitro, obtained about 7 months after SARS-CoV-2 vaccination. The receptors were gathered from a human donor who had recovered from COVID-19.

V is TRBV19 and J is TRBJ2-7; tentatively, D is TRBD2 (6 bases). Trimming stripped 0 bases from V and 4 bases from J, with 10 bases between. CDR3 length: 14 amino acids. The V gene's germline CDR1 is LNHDA and CDR2 SQIVND (reference sequence). The CDR3 spells CASSIEFGGYEQYF. The CDR3 DNA is TGTGCCAGTAGTATAGAATTCGGAGGGTACGAGCAGTACTTC.

The V gene is TRBV7-8, the J gene TRBJ2-7, with TRBD1 matching 8 bases. Germline V gene lookup returns CDR1 SGHVS and CDR2 FQNEAQ. The J segment lost 3 bases and the V segment lost 4 bases, leaving 5 bases of the junction unmatched. The length of the CDR3 is 14 residues. The CDR3 DNA is TGTGCCAGCAGCTACAACAGGGGGGTCTACGAGCAGTACTTC. Translation gives CASSYNRGVYEQYF.

This clonotype qualifies as medium-sized. The chain links TRBV20-1 to TRBJ2-7; TRBD2 might be the D (5 bases). The CDR3 is made up of 14 amino acids. Trimming pared 6 bases from V and 1 base from J, leaving 16 bases between. CDR1 DFQATT and CDR2 SNEGSKA come from the germline V gene (reference sequence). CDR3 protein: CSAPASGGSYEQYF. The CDR3 DNA sequence: TGCAGTGCCCCCGCGAGCGGAGGTTCCTACGAGCAGTACTTC.

The chain employs TRBV7-9 and TRBJ2-3, with D perhaps TRBD2 (6 bases). The ends were cut back, 2 bases at V and 1 base at J, with 13 bases in the middle. Per the germline V gene, CDR1 is SEHNR and CDR2 is FQNEAQ (reference sequence). The CDR3 sequence is 16 residues long. Here the CDR3 reads CASSLLRGEGTDTQYF. CDR3 nucleotide sequence: TGTGCCAGCAGCTTATTGCGGGGAGAGGGCACAGATACGCAGTATTTT.

The chain links TRBV19 to TRBJ2-7; D call uncertain. CDR1 and CDR2 from the germline V gene are LNHDA and SQIVND (reference sequence). The V end lost 1 base, the J end lost 3 bases, and 7 bases lay between the germline ends. The CDR3 consists of 13 residues. The CDR3 DNA reads as TGTGCCAGTAGTATAGGGTTACTCTACGAGCAGTACTTC. Translation: CASSIGLLYEQYF.

V usage is TRBV20-1 and J usage is TRBJ1-1; D gene ambiguous. Trimming shortened V by 6 bases and J by 0 bases, and 14 bases separated the two germline ends. The length of the CDR3 is 14 residues. CDR1 and CDR2 (germline): DFQATT, SNEGSKA (reference sequence). The CDR3 reads CSAFMVPLNTEAFF. The DNA of the CDR3 is TGCAGTGCGTTCATGGTACCGCTGAACACTGAAGCTTTCTTT.